Given below is one TCR beta chain in context. Antigen unknown. This specimen belongs to a study of T cell responses to AZD1222 COVID-19 vaccine. Whole-study results and caveats: Nearly half of unique spike-specific TCRs reportedly avoided B.1.351 and B.1.1.7 mutated regions. Just 6 or 7 people given AZD1222 tested seropositive at baseline. White British people made up most donors, females outnumbered males, and clonal diversity was possibly underestimated.

The method was immunoSEQ multiplex PCR; TCRdb's version includes in-frame clones alone and lacks a portion of them. The repertoire has tens of thousands of clones, roughly 80% of them found once; the top ten carry about 14%. The CDR3 sequence is 15 residues long. Germline CDR1 reads KGHSH; CDR2 reads LQKENI. V lost 3 bases and J lost 4; bases outside the gene matches: 4. This TCR was recovered from an adult who received the AZD1222 COVID-19 vaccine. The starting material was peripheral blood, obtained 28 days after the second AZD1222 dose. The V gene is TRBV18, the J gene TRBJ2-5; 11 positions agree with TRBD2. The CDR3, as DNA: TGTGCCAGCTCACCTAGCGGGGGGGCACGAGAGACCCAGTACTTC. Its protein is CASSPSGGARETQYF.